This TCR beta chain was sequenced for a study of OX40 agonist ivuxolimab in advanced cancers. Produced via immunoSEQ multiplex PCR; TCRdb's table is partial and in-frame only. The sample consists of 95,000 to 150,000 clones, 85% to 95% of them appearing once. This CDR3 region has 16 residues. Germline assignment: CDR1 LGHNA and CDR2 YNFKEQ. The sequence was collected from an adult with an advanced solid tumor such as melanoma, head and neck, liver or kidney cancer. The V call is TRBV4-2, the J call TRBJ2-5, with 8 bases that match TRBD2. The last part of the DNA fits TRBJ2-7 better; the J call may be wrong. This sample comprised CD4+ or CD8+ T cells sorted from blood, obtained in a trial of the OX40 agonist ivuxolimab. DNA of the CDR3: TGTGCCAGCAGCCAAGAAAGCGGGGGTCACTCCTACGAGCAGTACTTC. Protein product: CASSQESGGHSYEQYF.